This section outlines one T cell receptor beta chain sequence together with its context. Antigen specificity is unknown. One end of the junction is discordant with germline, which a read error may explain. The source of the sample is a study of blood T cells in healthy people across ages. Every donor gave approximately 10 milliliters of peripheral blood. The second PCR ran about 6 to 12 cycles with a sample-barcoded 5' primer and J-beta primers. The authors tagged each cDNA molecule using a template-switch adaptor with 12 random nucleotides. MiXCR, run by TCRdb on the 5' RACE reads, gives a single entry per CDR3 protein. The sample has around 1.1 million distinct CDR3 sequences, 35% to 40% seen once. Findings and caveats of the study: A conclusive naive versus antigen-experienced comparison was prevented by the unsorted PBMCs. The fall in TCR beta diversity per million T cells was roughly linear with age.

The sequence was obtained from a man aged 18 to 29 in good health. Sequencing input: blood.

The CDR3: CASSVFGLADAKETQYF. The CDR3 region has the DNA TGCGCCAGCAGCGTTTTTGGACTAGCGGACGCAAAAGAGACCCAGTACTTC. The V call is TRBV9, the J call TRBJ2-4; 10 bases are a match to TRBD2. The DNA end lines up better with TRBJ2-5; the J call may be wrong. CDR1 SGDLS and CDR2 YYNGEE come from the germline V gene. The CDR3 loop spans 17 amino acids.